One sample yielded the 19 T cell receptor beta chains listed below, sequenced in a study of OX40 agonist ivuxolimab in advanced cancers. Method: immunoSEQ multiplex PCR; TCRdb's copy keeps in-frame clones and lacks some. The table includes about 60,000 clones, 87% detected once. Material: CD4+ or CD8+ T cells sorted from blood, obtained in a trial of the OX40 agonist ivuxolimab. These receptors were collected from an adult with an advanced solid tumor such as melanoma, head and neck, liver or kidney cancer.

The genes are TRBV4-1 and TRBJ2-5; D gene uncertain. CDR1 and CDR2 (germline): MGHRA, YSYEKL. The CDR3 has 17 amino acids. The V end lost 0 bases, the J end lost 7 bases, and 21 bases lay between the germline ends. The CDR3 here is CASSQDPPGPNMRTQYF. The CDR3 DNA follows: TGCGCCAGCAGCCAAGATCCTCCCGGGCCGAACATGAGGACCCAGTACTTC.

The V call is TRBV19, the J call TRBJ1-5; D gene ambiguous. Trimming left V 3 bases short and J 4 bases short, with 13 bases between. CDR1 is LNHDA, CDR2 SQIVND, per germline (reference sequence). The CDR3 covers 15 residues. The CDR3 DNA reads as TGTGCCAGTAGTATTATCGCGTCAGATAATCAGCCCCAGCATTTT. It specifies CASSIIASDNQPQHF. Complete variable domain (other parts from reference TRBV19 and TRBJ1-5): DGGITQSPKYLFRKEGQNVTLSCEQNLNHDAMYWYRQDPGQGLRLIYYSQIVNDFQKGDIAEGYSVSREKKESFPLTVTSAQKNPTAFYLCASSIIASDNQPQHFGDGTRLSIL.

The chain carries TRBV29-1 and TRBJ1-1, with D unresolved. The germline V gene has CDR1 SQVTM and CDR2 ANQGSEA. Trimming stripped 3 bases from V and 1 base from J, with 9 bases between. This CDR3 spans 13 amino acids. CDR3 residues: CSVEEHPNTEAFF. The CDR3 DNA follows: TGCAGCGTTGAGGAACACCCGAACACTGAAGCTTTCTTT.

The V and J genes are TRBV30 and TRBJ2-1; D unresolved. The V end was cut by 0 bases, the J end by 0 bases, with 12 bases between. The V gene's germline CDR1 is GTSNPN and CDR2 SVGIG (reference sequence). The CDR3 runs to 16 residues. The CDR3 DNA reads as TGTGCCTGGAGTGTACTGGGCGCCCACTCCTACAATGAGCAGTTCTTC. As protein: CAWSVLGAHSYNEQFF.

The V call is TRBV7-2, the J call TRBJ2-3, with TRBD1 matching 8 bases. Trimming cost V 3 bases and J 3 bases; bases outside gene matches: 2. CDR1 and CDR2 from the germline V gene are SGHTA and FQGNSA. The CDR3 is 14 amino acids. The CDR3 sequence is CASSFQGATDTQYF. The CDR3 region has the DNA TGTGCCAGCAGCTTCCAGGGGGCGACAGATACGCAGTATTTT. Together with reference TRBV7-2 and TRBJ2-3, the CDR3 gives the full variable domain: GAGVSQSPSNKVTEKGKDVELRCDPISGHTALYWYRQSLGQGLEFLIYFQGNSAPDKSGLPSDRFSAERTGGSVSTLTIQRTQQEDSAVYLCASSFQGATDTQYFGPGTRLTVL.

The CDR3 DNA is TGCGCCAGCAGCTTGGAGGTGGCCCTCTCGGCCAAAAACATTCAGTACTTC. Encoded protein: CASSLEVALSAKNIQYF. The rearrangement uses TRBV5-1 and TRBJ2-4; D gene uncertain. This CDR3 contains 17 residues. V was cut by 0 bases and J by 1 base, with 14 bases left in between. CDR1 SGHRS and CDR2 YFSETQ come from the germline V gene.

This clone is a singleton in its sample. This chain links TRBV19 with TRBJ2-4; D is possibly TRBD2 (7 bases). The length of the CDR3 is 15 residues. Germline values: CDR1 LNHDA, CDR2 SQIVND (reference sequence). V was clipped by 7 bases and J by 0 bases, with 13 bases between them. DNA of the CDR3: TGTGCCAGTACCCTGGGAGGGGGAGCCAAAAACATTCAGTACTTC. It translates to CASTLGGGAKNIQYF.

V usage is TRBV11-2 and J usage is TRBJ2-1, with 11 bases aligning to TRBD2. The germline V gene encodes CDR1 SGHAT and CDR2 FQNNGV. Trimming took 4 bases from V and 5 from J; bases not matched to a gene: 1. This CDR3 is built from 14 residues. The CDR3 DNA follows: TGTGCCAGCAGCTGGGGACTAGCGGACAATGAGCAGTTCTTC. Residues: CASSWGLADNEQFF.

This clone was detected only once. This rearrangement joins TRBV28 to TRBJ2-6, with D hard to call. CDR1 is MDHEN and CDR2 is SYDVKM in the germline V gene. The V and J ends lost 8 bases and 2 bases respectively, with 10 bases between them. The CDR3 loop spans 14 amino acids. The CDR3 loop is CASLQGAGANVLTF. The CDR3 DNA reads TGTGCCAGCCTCCAAGGAGCTGGGGCCAACGTCCTGACTTTC.

The J gene is TRBJ2-5, the V gene TRBV6-1, with D perhaps TRBD1 or TRBD2 (6 bases each). V was clipped by 1 base and J by 4 bases, with 16 bases between them. CDR1 MNHNS and CDR2 SASEGT come from the germline V gene. CDR3 size: 16 residues. In DNA form, the CDR3 reads TGTGCCAGCAGTGAAGTGTCTACAGGGAGGCGAGAGACCCAGTACTTC. This translates into CASSEVSTGRRETQYF.

The V gene is TRBV10-3, the J gene TRBJ1-2, with TRBD1 identical over 8 bases. Germline V gene sequence: CDR1 ENHRY, CDR2 SYGVKD. This CDR3 is 18 amino acids long. V dropped 2 bases and J dropped 8; count of bases not matched to a gene: 19. The CDR3 DNA reads TGTGCCATCAGTGAGGGGGGACAGGTGCTCCGCGAGTCAAGAGGCTACACCTTC. Amino acids: CAISEGGQVLRESRGYTF.

This clone has a handful of counts. This chain uses TRBV5-1 with TRBJ1-5; TRBD1 might be the D (5 bases). The CDR3 loop spans 15 amino acids. Looked up from germline, CDR1 is SGHRS and CDR2 is YFSETQ. Trimming cost V 5 bases and J 4 bases, with 16 bases left between them. This CDR3 reads CASRISTATNQPQHF. The CDR3 DNA follows: TGCGCCAGCAGAATTTCGACAGCAACGAATCAGCCCCAGCATTTT.

Here the CDR3 DNA reads TGTGCCAGCAGTTTCGGCAGGCTTGTCACTGAAGCTTTCTTT. It codes for CASSFGRLVTEAFF. The chain has TRBV27 and TRBJ1-1; D uncertain. V was trimmed by 3 bases and J by 4 bases, leaving 12 bases between them. The V gene's germline CDR1 is MNHEY and CDR2 SMNVEV (reference sequence). This CDR3 is built from 14 residues.

The CDR3 DNA is TGTGCCAGCAGCTGGACAGCGAACACCGGGGAGCTGTTTTTT. Translating it yields CASSWTANTGELFF. The chain carries TRBV13 and TRBJ2-2, with TRBD1 as a possible D gene (6 bases). Trimming cost V 4 bases and J 0 bases, with 6 bases left between them. CDR3 length: 14 amino acids. Germline CDR1 is PRHDT and CDR2 is FYEKMQ (reference sequence).

The chain has TRBV9 and TRBJ2-3, with unresolved D. CDR3 length: 14 residues. Trimming took 0 bases from V and 6 from J, leaving 11 bases between them. In germline, CDR1 is SGDLS, CDR2 YYNGEE. The CDR3 region has the DNA TGTGCCAGCAGCGTAGGCCCACAATGGGATACGCAGTATTTT. Translated, it gives CASSVGPQWDTQYF.

The rearrangement uses TRBV30 and TRBJ1-3, with D perhaps matching TRBD1 (5 bases). The CDR3 sequence is 17 residues long. Germline values: CDR1 GTSNPN, CDR2 SVGIG (reference sequence). Trimming left V 4 bases short and J 3 bases short, with 22 bases between. As DNA, the CDR3 is TGTGCCTGGACCCCTGGGGGGGGAGGGATCCTTGGAAACACCATATATTTT. Its protein product is CAWTPGGGGILGNTIYF.

The chain carries TRBV7-2 and TRBJ2-5; a possible D gene is TRBD2 (6 bases). The CDR3 is 13 amino acids. Germline V lookup: CDR1 SGHTA, CDR2 FQGNSA. The V and J ends lost 6 bases and 5 bases respectively, with 13 bases between them. The chain's CDR3 is CASSRASVETQYF. CDR3 in DNA: TGTGCCAGCAGTCGAGCTAGCGTGGAGACCCAGTACTTC.

The J gene is TRBJ2-3, the V gene TRBV11-3; D remains unclear. This CDR3 has 13 amino acids. In germline, CDR1 is SGHNT, CDR2 YENEEA. Trimming took 2 bases from V and 4 from J, leaving 7 bases between them. This CDR3 is CASSLFGADTQYF. The CDR3 region has the DNA TGTGCCAGCAGCTTATTCGGAGCAGATACGCAGTATTTT.

The chain uses TRBV2 and TRBJ2-1; 8 nucleotides line up with TRBD2. CDR3 length: 15 residues. J gave up 10 bases and V 5 bases, and 13 bases lay outside the gene matches. Germline V gene data show CDR1 as SNHLY and CDR2 as FYNNEI. The CDR3 is CASSYSNSGNREQFF. Here the CDR3 DNA reads TGTGCCAGCAGTTACTCCAATAGCGGGAACCGAGAGCAGTTCTTC.